This T cell receptor (beta chain) was found in a study of identical twins. Looked up from germline, CDR1 is SEHNR and CDR2 is FQNEAQ (reference sequence). Trimming at V came to 10 bases and at J to 7 bases, leaving 8 bases not matched to a gene. The CDR3 runs 14 residues. A universal primer site came from template switching; cDNA carried unique molecular identifiers. TCRdb reanalysed the 5' RACE reads using MiXCR and keeps one entry per CDR3 protein. Altogether about 250,000 distinct CDR3 sequences are present, 7.5% being singletons, with the ten largest covering 5% to 6%. Study-wide points: Cross-sectional statistical analysis was relied on for the conclusions, without the same donors being followed. Models underpredicted monozygotic twin sharing of out-of-frame TCR alpha.

As concerns this clonotype: What it binds is not known.

These data were likewise used in another study, on yellow fever vaccine responses in identical twins.

The clonotype was recovered from a woman aged 18-29 years in good health. Material: CD8+ T cells sorted from blood. V usage is TRBV7-9 and J usage is TRBJ2-2; 11 bases are a match to TRBD1. The CDR3 nucleotides are TGTGCCACCCGGACAGGGGGCGAGATCGGGGAGCTGTTTTTT. This sequence encodes CATRTGGEIGELFF.